These 8 T cell receptor beta chains came from one sample sequenced in a study of CD8+CD57+ T cells in acquired aplastic anemia. TCR beta VDJ combinations and CDR3 sequences were profiled from genomic DNA. TCRdb called the reads again in MiXCR, with one record for every CDR3 protein. The table has about 290,000 distinct CDR3 sequences, roughly 53% seen once. The authors sequenced patients whose flow cytometry had shown CD8+CD57+ cell expansion. The specimen was sorted CD4+, CD8+, or CD8+CD57+ T cells (not recorded which) from PBMCs. Source of these receptors: a human donor with aplastic anemia.

The gene calls are TRBV12-5 and TRBJ2-1, with TRBD2 matching 7 bases. Germline CDR1 is LGHNT and CDR2 is FRNRAP. V dropped 11 bases and J dropped 3; count of bases not matched to a gene: 4. This CDR3 is built from 12 residues. CDR3 in DNA: TGTGCTTCCGCGGGGGACTACAATGAGCAGTTCTTC. Translated: CASAGDYNEQFF.

The rearrangement uses TRBV20-1 and TRBJ2-7; 15 bases are a match to TRBD2. The germline V gene encodes CDR1 DFQATT and CDR2 SNEGSKA (reference sequence). V shed 5 bases and J 2 bases; nucleotides not matched to a gene: 10. The CDR3 consists of 17 residues. The DNA for the CDR3 is TGCAGTGCTCATACGGGACTAGCGGGAGGAGGTCCCTACGAGCAGTACTTC. It translates to CSAHTGLAGGGPYEQYF.

This clonotype was detected once. The rearrangement uses TRBV12-3 or TRBV12-4 and TRBJ2-5; D might be TRBD1 or TRBD2, each matching 5 bases. Trimming took 7 bases from V and 7 from J, leaving 19 bases between them. The CDR3 consists of 14 residues. CDR3 bases: TGTGCCAGCACTTCGAAAGGGGACGTGGGGACCCAGTACTTC. It is translated as CASTSKGDVGTQYF.

The sample holds one count of this clonotype. The CDR3 sequence is CASTTRAGENIQYF. The CDR3 region has the DNA TGTGCCAGTACCACTAGGGCGGGGGAAAACATTCAGTACTTC. This chain connects TRBV7-9 to TRBJ2-4; 7 nucleotides agree with TRBD2. Losses at the gene ends were 9 bases for V and 5 bases for J; bases not matched to a gene: 10. The germline CDR1 and CDR2 sequences are SEHNR and FQNEAQ (reference sequence). The CDR3 consists of 14 residues.

This clonotype was detected once. The V call is TRBV19, the J call TRBJ1-1; TRBD1 is a possible D gene (5 bases). Germline V gene lookup returns CDR1 LNHDA and CDR2 SQIVND (reference sequence). The V gene lost 0 bases and the J gene lost 2 bases, with 16 bases spanning the gap. This CDR3 comprises 17 residues. Here the CDR3 DNA reads TGTGCCAGTAGTATAGATCACCCACCCCAGGGAAACACTGAAGCTTTCTTT. Its translation: CASSIDHPPQGNTEAFF.

Concerning this clonotype: One junction end disagrees with the germline gene, perhaps due to a read error. This chain connects TRBV10-1 to TRBJ2-1, with D possibly TRBD1 on 5 matching bases. Germline CDR1 reads WNHNN; CDR2 reads SYGVQD (reference sequence). The CDR3 runs to 16 residues. DNA of the CDR3: TGCGCCGGCAGTGGTTCGGACACCAGCTCCTACAATGAGCAGTTCTTC. Its protein product is CAGSGSDTSSYNEQFF.

This clonotype has a single count. This sequence joins TRBV19 and TRBJ2-2, with 10 bases lining up with TRBD2. J was trimmed by 7 bases and V by 4 bases; bases with no gene match: 9. There are 16 residues in the CDR3. The V gene's germline CDR1 is LNHDA and CDR2 SQIVND (reference sequence). In DNA form, the CDR3 reads TGTGCCAGTAGTAGAGCTAGCGGGGGCGGAGGCGGGGAGCTGTTTTTT. The encoded protein is CASSRASGGGGGELFF.

This clonotype occurred once. V gene TRBV25-1 combines with J gene TRBJ1-3; D remains ambiguous. CDR1 is MGHDK and CDR2 is SYGVNS in the germline V gene. This CDR3 is built from 11 residues. Trimming left V 2 bases short and J 8 bases short, with 4 bases between. The CDR3 DNA reads as TGTGCCAGCAGTGAAGGAGACACCATATATTTT. It specifies CASSEGDTIYF. The entire variable domain, with the rest obtained from reference TRBV25-1 and TRBJ1-3, is as follows: EADIYQTPRYLVIGTGKKITLECSQTMGHDKMYWYQQDPGMELHLIHYSYGVNSTEKGDLSSESTVSRIRTEHFPLTLESARPSHTSQYLCASSEGDTIYFGEGSWLTVV.